These 23 T cell receptor beta chains were all obtained from the same sample, sequenced in a study of control samples from healthy donors and cancer patients. Profiled with immunoSEQ multiplex PCR; TCRdb holds only in-frame clones, not every one. The repertoire holds under 450,000 clones, about 93% seen once, with 5.5% to 7.5% in the top ten. Sequencing was done on a sample of PBMCs. The source of these receptors is a man aged 35 to 55 with head and neck cancer.

This rearrangement joins TRBV21-1 to TRBJ1-2. TRBV21-1 is labeled a pseudogene. The CDR3 is 14 amino acids. The CDR3 nucleotides are TGTGCCAGCAGCAAAGCGAAAGGGTATAGCGGCTACACCTTC. Protein product: CASSKAKGYSGYTF.

The chain joins TRBV10-1 to TRBJ1-2, with a possible D match to TRBD1 (5 bases). The CDR3 sequence is 15 residues long. Per the germline V gene, CDR1 is WNHNN and CDR2 is SYGVQD (reference sequence). Between the trimmed V and J ends, which lost 0 bases and 4 bases, there was a span of 12 bases. In DNA form, the CDR3 reads TGCGCCAGCAGTGAGTCGATTACAGGATTCTATGGCTACACCTTC. Protein product: CASSESITGFYGYTF.

The chain employs TRBV19 and TRBJ2-7; TRBD1 aligns across 7 bases. The CDR3 sequence is 14 residues long. In germline, CDR1 is LNHDA, CDR2 SQIVND (reference sequence). V gave up 5 bases and J gave up 4 bases; unmatched junction bases: 8. CDR3 sequence (DNA): TGTGCCAGTAGTGTCCCCGGGACAGCTTACGAGCAGTACTTC. Its protein product is CASSVPGTAYEQYF. Drawing the rest from reference TRBV19 and TRBJ2-7, the complete variable domain is DGGITQSPKYLFRKEGQNVTLSCEQNLNHDAMYWYRQDPGQGLRLIYYSQIVNDFQKGDIAEGYSVSREKKESFPLTVTSAQKNPTAFYLCASSVPGTAYEQYFGPGTRLTVT.

The rearrangement links TRBV3-1 (or the pseudogene TRBV3-2) to TRBJ2-1; 15 bases align to TRBD2. Germline V CDR1 and CDR2: LGHDT, YNNKEL (reference sequence). The CDR3 is 16 amino acids. V shed 5 bases and J 10 bases; nucleotides not matched to a gene: 9. The DNA for the CDR3 is TGTGCCAGCAGCGGCACGGGACTAGCGGGAGGCGGGGAGCAGTTCTTC. Residues: CASSGTGLAGGGEQFF.

This clone occurred a few times. This rearrangement joins TRBV6-5 to TRBJ1-1, with 7 bases identical to TRBD1. J was trimmed by 5 bases and V by 6 bases; bases with no gene match: 9. CDR1 and CDR2 (germline): MNHEY, SVGAGI. The CDR3 consists of 14 residues. CDR3 loop: CASSQGQRLTEAFF. For the CDR3, the DNA is TGTGCCAGCAGCCAGGGACAGAGATTAACTGAAGCTTTCTTT.

The gene calls are TRBV7-3 and TRBJ1-3, with a tentative D call TRBD1 (6 bases). Trimming took off 4 bases at V and 0 bases at J, with 7 bases between the two ends. Germline V gives CDR1 SGHTA, CDR2 FQGTGA. The CDR3 consists of 14 residues. This CDR3 reads CASSSTGSGNTIYF. The CDR3 bases are TGTGCCAGCAGCTCGACAGGCTCTGGAAACACCATATATTTT.

The V and J genes are TRBV5-1 and TRBJ2-3, with D perhaps TRBD1 or TRBD2 (5 bases each). With 4 bases removed from V and 0 bases from J, the gap between germline ends came to 12 bases. The CDR3 consists of 15 residues. Germline lookup yields CDR1 SGHRS and CDR2 YFSETQ. CDR3 sequence reads: CASSLARDSTDTQYF. For the CDR3, the DNA is TGCGCCAGCAGCCTCGCCCGGGACAGCACAGATACGCAGTATTTT. Filled out from reference TRBV5-1 and TRBJ2-3, the complete variable domain reads KAGVTQTPRYLIKTRGQQVTLSCSPISGHRSVSWYQQTPGQGLQFLFEYFSETQRNKGNFPGRFSGRQFSNSRSEMNVSTLELGDSALYLCASSLARDSTDTQYFGPGTRLTVL.

The chain links TRBV25-1 to TRBJ2-5; D is unresolved. The CDR3 is made up of 10 amino acids. CDR1 and CDR2 from the germline V gene are MGHDK and SYGVNS. V gave up 2 bases and J gave up 5 bases, with 0 bases separating them. The DNA for the CDR3 is TGTGCCAGCAGTGAAGAGACCCAGTACTTC. Translating gives CASSEETQYF.

The J gene is TRBJ1-1, the V gene TRBV19; 8 positions agree with TRBD1. CDR3 length: 15 residues. The V and J ends lost 5 bases and 5 bases, in that order; junction bases with no gene match: 10. From germline, CDR1 is LNHDA and CDR2 SQIVND (reference sequence). In nucleotides, the CDR3 is TGTGCCAGTAGTCCGGGACAGGCGGGTAATACTGAAGCTTTCTTT. It encodes CASSPGQAGNTEAFF.

The genes are TRBV10-3 and TRBJ2-7, with 10 bases fitting TRBD1. The germline CDR1 and CDR2 sequences are ENHRY and SYGVKD. This CDR3 has 14 residues. V shed 6 bases and J 4 bases; nucleotides not matched to a gene: 6. This chain's CDR3 is CAISPGDRGYEQYF. Here the CDR3 DNA reads TGTGCCATCAGCCCTGGGGACAGGGGTTACGAGCAGTACTTC.

The chain combines TRBV6-2 or TRBV6-3 with TRBJ2-3; 7 bases line up with TRBD1. This CDR3 comprises 17 residues. CDR1 MNHEY and CDR2 SVGEGT come from the germline V gene. V was pared by 2 bases and J by 1 base, with 9 bases of the junction left unmatched. The CDR3 region is CASSYRDSPFRTDTQYF. The CDR3 region has the DNA TGTGCCAGCAGTTACCGGGACAGCCCCTTTCGCACAGATACGCAGTATTTT.

The J gene is TRBJ2-2, the V gene TRBV19, with D possibly being TRBD1 (6 bases). Looked up from germline, CDR1 is LNHDA and CDR2 is SQIVND (reference sequence). V lost 2 bases to trimming and J lost 8 bases, with 18 bases between them. The CDR3 is made up of 16 amino acids. This chain's CDR3 is CASSILTSGGAGELFF. CDR3 bases: TGTGCCAGTAGTATATTAACGTCTGGGGGCGCGGGGGAGCTGTTTTTT.

The chain carries TRBV24-1 and TRBJ2-1; 11 nucleotides match TRBD2. Germline V gives CDR1 KGHDR, CDR2 SFDVKD. V lost 7 bases to trimming and J lost 4 bases; unmatched junction nucleotides: 8. The CDR3 contains 16 residues. The DNA of the CDR3 is TGTGCCACCAGCAAAGGGGGGACTAGCGGATACAATGAGCAGTTCTTC. It translates to CATSKGGTSGYNEQFF.

The genes are TRBV28 and TRBJ1-6; a possible D gene is TRBD1 (5 bases). CDR1 is MDHEN and CDR2 is SYDVKM in the germline V gene. Trimming cost V 6 bases and J 10 bases, with 43 bases left between them. The CDR3 extends over 23 amino acids. The CDR3 protein is CASRTYVPTGPDTGTFNFSPLHF. Here the CDR3 DNA reads TGTGCCAGCAGAACTTATGTCCCAACCGGCCCCGATACAGGCACCTTCAATTTCTCACCCCTCCACTTT.

The rearrangement uses TRBV27 and TRBJ2-3, with TRBD1 as a possible D gene (6 bases). Germline V gene sequence: CDR1 MNHEY, CDR2 SMNVEV (reference sequence). The CDR3 is 16 amino acids. The V end was cut by 3 bases, the J end by 5 bases, with 18 bases between. The CDR3 sequence: CASSFWSGEGGDTQYF. CDR3 nucleotide sequence: TGTGCCAGCAGTTTTTGGTCAGGGGAAGGTGGAGATACGCAGTATTTT.

About this clone: Other DNA sequences in the sample encode the same CDR3. The chain combines TRBV7-2 with TRBJ2-3; maybe TRBD2 (7 bases). Between the trimmed V and J ends, which lost 2 bases and 0 bases, there was a span of 12 bases. CDR1 and CDR2 from the germline V gene are SGHTA and FQGNSA. The CDR3 is 16 amino acids. CDR3 loop: CASSLKGGASTDTQYF. The CDR3 DNA reads as TGTGCCAGCAGCTTAAAAGGGGGGGCCAGCACAGATACGCAGTATTTT.

The rearrangement uses TRBV5-4 and TRBJ2-6; D unclear. CDR3 length equals 14 residues. V gave up 6 bases and J gave up 4 bases, with 11 bases separating them. The germline V gene encodes CDR1 SGHNT and CDR2 YYREEE (reference sequence). For the CDR3, the DNA is TGTGCCAGCAAATTGGACGGGGGGGCCAACGTCCTGACTTTC. Its translation is CASKLDGGANVLTF.

This chain links TRBV3-1 (or the pseudogene TRBV3-2) with TRBJ2-7; D might be TRBD2 (6 bases). This CDR3 has 14 residues. The germline V gene encodes CDR1 LGHDT and CDR2 YNNKEL (reference sequence). V was shortened by 5 bases and J by 2 bases, with 13 bases between the two germline ends. The chain's CDR3 is CASSEQEGPYEQYF. In nucleotides, the CDR3 is TGTGCCAGCAGCGAACAGGAGGGCCCCTACGAGCAGTACTTC.

The chain combines TRBV24-1 with TRBJ1-2; 8 bases agree with TRBD1. The trim removed 10 bases at V and 7 bases at J, leaving 7 bases unmatched. Germline assignment: CDR1 KGHDR and CDR2 SFDVKD. The CDR3 contains 12 residues. The CDR3 sequence: CATWTGRIGYTF. The CDR3 nucleotides are TGTGCCACTTGGACAGGGAGAATTGGCTACACCTTC.

The J gene is TRBJ2-5, the V gene TRBV6-2 or TRBV6-3, with D hard to call. Germline loops: CDR1 MNHEY, CDR2 SVGEGT. The V gene lost 6 bases and the J gene lost 1 base, with 12 bases spanning the gap. This CDR3 is 14 amino acids long. DNA for the CDR3: TGTGCCAGCAGCCCGGACGGCTTCCAAGAGACCCAGTACTTC. It specifies CASSPDGFQETQYF.

This chain links TRBV6-5 with TRBJ2-7, with 8 bases lining up with TRBD1. Germline CDR1 reads MNHEY; CDR2 reads SVGAGI. CDR3 length: 15 amino acids. Trimming cost V 7 bases and J 3 bases; bases outside gene matches: 11. CDR3 loop: CASKSDRGSGYEQYF. The CDR3, as DNA: TGTGCCAGCAAAAGCGACAGGGGATCGGGCTACGAGCAGTACTTC.

The chain combines TRBV30 with TRBJ2-2, with no clear D. V was cut by 4 bases and J by 8 bases, with 11 bases left in between. CDR1 and CDR2 from the germline V gene are GTSNPN and SVGIG (reference sequence). The CDR3 consists of 12 residues. CDR3 protein: CAWTLGPGELFF. The CDR3 DNA follows: TGTGCCTGGACCCTCGGGCCTGGGGAGCTGTTTTTT.

The chain joins TRBV27 to TRBJ1-1, with D perhaps matching TRBD1 (6 bases). Germline CDR1 and CDR2: MNHEY and SMNVEV (reference sequence). The CDR3 runs 14 residues. V was clipped by 3 bases and J by 2 bases, with 10 bases between them. For the CDR3, the DNA is TGTGCCAGCAGTTTTATGGACAGTAACACTGAAGCTTTCTTT. It specifies CASSFMDSNTEAFF.